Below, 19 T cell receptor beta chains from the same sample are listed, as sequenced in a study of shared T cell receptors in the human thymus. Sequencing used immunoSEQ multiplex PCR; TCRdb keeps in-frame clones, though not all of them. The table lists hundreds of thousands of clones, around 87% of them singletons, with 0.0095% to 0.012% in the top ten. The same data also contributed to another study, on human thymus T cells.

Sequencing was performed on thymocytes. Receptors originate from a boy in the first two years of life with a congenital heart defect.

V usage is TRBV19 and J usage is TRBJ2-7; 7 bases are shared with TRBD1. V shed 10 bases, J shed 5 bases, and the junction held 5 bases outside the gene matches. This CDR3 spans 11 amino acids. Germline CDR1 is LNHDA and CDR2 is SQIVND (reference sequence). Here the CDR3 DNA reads TGTGCCACGACAGGGAACAACGAGCAGTACTTC. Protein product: CATTGNNEQYF.

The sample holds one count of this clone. In DNA, the CDR3 is TGTGCCAGCACCGGCCTTAGCGGCAGTACTGAAGAGACCCAGTACTTC. Translation gives CASTGLSGSTEETQYF. The chain carries TRBV6-6 and TRBJ2-5, with D possibly matching TRBD2 (6 bases). The CDR3 spans 16 residues. V was pared by 7 bases and J by 3 bases, with 21 bases between. CDR1 and CDR2 from the germline V gene are MNHNY and SVGAGI (reference sequence).

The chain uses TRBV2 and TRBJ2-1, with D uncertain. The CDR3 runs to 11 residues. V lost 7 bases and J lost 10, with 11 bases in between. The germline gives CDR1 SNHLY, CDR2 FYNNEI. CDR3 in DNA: TGTGCCAGCACCATCATACGGGAGCAGTTCTTC. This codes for CASTIIREQFF. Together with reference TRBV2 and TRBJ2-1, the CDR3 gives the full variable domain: EPEVTQTPSHQVTQMGQEVILRCVPISNHLYFYWYRQILGQKVEFLVSFYNNEISEKSEIFDDQFSVERPDGSNFTLKIRSTKLEDSAMYFCASTIIREQFFGPGTRLTVL.

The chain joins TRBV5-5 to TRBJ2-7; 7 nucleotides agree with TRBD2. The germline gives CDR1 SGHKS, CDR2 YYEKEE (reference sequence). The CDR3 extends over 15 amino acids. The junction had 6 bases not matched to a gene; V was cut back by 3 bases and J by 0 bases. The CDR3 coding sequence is TGTGCCAGCAGCTGGAGCGGGGCAAGCTCCTACGAGCAGTACTTC. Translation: CASSWSGASSYEQYF.

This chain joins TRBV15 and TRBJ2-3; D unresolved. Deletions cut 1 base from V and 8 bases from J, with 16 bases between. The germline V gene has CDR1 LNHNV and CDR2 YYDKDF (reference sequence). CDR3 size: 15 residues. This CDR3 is CATSRVPGSPRTQYF. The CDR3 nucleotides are TGTGCCACCAGCAGAGTCCCGGGTAGCCCCCGTACGCAGTATTTT.

The DNA of the CDR3 is TGCGCCAGCAGCTCTCACCCGACAGGGGGCCAAGAGACCCAGTACTTC. As protein: CASSSHPTGGQETQYF. The chain links TRBV5-1 to TRBJ2-5, with TRBD1 matching 9 bases. CDR1 and CDR2 (germline): SGHRS, YFSETQ. The CDR3 length is 16 residues. V shed 3 bases, J shed 1 base, and the junction held 7 bases outside the gene matches.

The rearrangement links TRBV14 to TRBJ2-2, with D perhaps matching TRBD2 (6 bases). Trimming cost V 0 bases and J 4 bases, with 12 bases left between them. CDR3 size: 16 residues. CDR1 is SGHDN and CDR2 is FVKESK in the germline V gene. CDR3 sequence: CASSQDLGGGTGELFF. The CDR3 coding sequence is TGTGCCAGCAGCCAAGATTTGGGAGGAGGCACCGGGGAGCTGTTTTTT.

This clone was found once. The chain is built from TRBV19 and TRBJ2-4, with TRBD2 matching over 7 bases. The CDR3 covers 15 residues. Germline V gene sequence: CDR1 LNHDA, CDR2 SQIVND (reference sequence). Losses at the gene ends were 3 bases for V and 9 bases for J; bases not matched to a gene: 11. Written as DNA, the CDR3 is TGTGCCAGTAGTATCCGGTCGGGTCCGGGGGGCATTCAGTACTTC. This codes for CASSIRSGPGGIQYF.

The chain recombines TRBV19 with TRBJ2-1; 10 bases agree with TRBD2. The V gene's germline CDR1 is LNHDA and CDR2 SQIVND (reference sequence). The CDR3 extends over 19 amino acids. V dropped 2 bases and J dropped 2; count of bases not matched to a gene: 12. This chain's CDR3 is CASSIPPTSGSSTYNEQFF. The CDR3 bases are TGTGCCAGTAGTATACCCCCGACTAGCGGGTCCTCAACCTACAATGAGCAGTTCTTC. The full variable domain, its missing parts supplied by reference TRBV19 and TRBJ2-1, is DGGITQSPKYLFRKEGQNVTLSCEQNLNHDAMYWYRQDPGQGLRLIYYSQIVNDFQKGDIAEGYSVSREKKESFPLTVTSAQKNPTAFYLCASSIPPTSGSSTYNEQFFGPGTRLTVL.

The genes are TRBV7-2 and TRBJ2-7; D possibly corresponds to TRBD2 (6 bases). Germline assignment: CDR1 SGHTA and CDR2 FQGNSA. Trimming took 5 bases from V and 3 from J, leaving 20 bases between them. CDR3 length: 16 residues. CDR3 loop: CASSTSLAMRVYEQYF. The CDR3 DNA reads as TGTGCCAGCAGCACATCCCTAGCGATGAGGGTCTACGAGCAGTACTTC. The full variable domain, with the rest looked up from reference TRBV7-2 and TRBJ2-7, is GAGVSQSPSNKVTEKGKDVELRCDPISGHTALYWYRQSLGQGLEFLIYFQGNSAPDKSGLPSDRFSAERTGGSVSTLTIQRTQQEDSAVYLCASSTSLAMRVYEQYFGPGTRLTVT.

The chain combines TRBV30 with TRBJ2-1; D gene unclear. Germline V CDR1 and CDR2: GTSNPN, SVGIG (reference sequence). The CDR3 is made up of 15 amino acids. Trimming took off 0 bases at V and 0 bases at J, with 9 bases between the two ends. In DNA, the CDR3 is TGTGCCTGGAGTGTAATCCCCAGCTCCTACAATGAGCAGTTCTTC. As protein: CAWSVIPSSYNEQFF.

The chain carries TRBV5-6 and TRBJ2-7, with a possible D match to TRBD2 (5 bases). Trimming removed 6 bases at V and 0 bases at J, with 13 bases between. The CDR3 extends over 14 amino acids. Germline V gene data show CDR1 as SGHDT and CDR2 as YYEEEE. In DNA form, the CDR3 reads TGTGCCAGCACCCGCGGGCTGACCTCCTACGAGCAGTACTTC. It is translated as CASTRGLTSYEQYF. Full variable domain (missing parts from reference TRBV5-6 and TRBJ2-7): DAGVTQSPTHLIKTRGQQVTLRCSPKSGHDTVSWYQQALGQGPQFIFQYYEEEERQRGNFPDRFSGHQFPNYSSELNVNALLLGDSALYLCASTRGLTSYEQYFGPGTRLTVT.

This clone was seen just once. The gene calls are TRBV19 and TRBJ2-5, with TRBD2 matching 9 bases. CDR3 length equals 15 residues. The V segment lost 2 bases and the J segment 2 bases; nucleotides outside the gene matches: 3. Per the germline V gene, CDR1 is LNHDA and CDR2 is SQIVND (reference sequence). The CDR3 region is CASSILSGSQETQYF. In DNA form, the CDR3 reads TGTGCCAGTAGTATACTTAGCGGGAGTCAAGAGACCCAGTACTTC.

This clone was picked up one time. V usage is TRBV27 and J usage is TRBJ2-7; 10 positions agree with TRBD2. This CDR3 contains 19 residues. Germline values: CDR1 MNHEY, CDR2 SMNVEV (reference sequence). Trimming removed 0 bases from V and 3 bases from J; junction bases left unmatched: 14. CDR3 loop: CASSLSIPSGSSILYEQYF. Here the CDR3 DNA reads TGTGCCAGCAGTTTATCGATACCTAGCGGGAGTTCAATTCTCTACGAGCAGTACTTC.

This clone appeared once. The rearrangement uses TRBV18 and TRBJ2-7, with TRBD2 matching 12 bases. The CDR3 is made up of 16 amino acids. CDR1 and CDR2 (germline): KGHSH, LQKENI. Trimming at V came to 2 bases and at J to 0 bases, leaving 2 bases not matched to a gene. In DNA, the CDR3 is TGTGCCAGCTCACCAAAGACTAGCGGGAGCTCCTACGAGCAGTACTTC. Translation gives CASSPKTSGSSYEQYF.

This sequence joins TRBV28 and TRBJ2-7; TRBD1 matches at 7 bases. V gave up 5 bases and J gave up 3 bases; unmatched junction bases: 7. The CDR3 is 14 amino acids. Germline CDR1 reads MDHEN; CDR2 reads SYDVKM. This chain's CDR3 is CASSPQDRNYEQYF. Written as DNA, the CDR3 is TGTGCCAGCAGTCCGCAGGACAGGAACTACGAGCAGTACTTC.

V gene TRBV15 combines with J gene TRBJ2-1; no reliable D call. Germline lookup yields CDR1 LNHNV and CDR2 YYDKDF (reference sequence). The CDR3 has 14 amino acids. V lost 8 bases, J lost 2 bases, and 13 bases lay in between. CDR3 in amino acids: CATRKRKTYNEQFF. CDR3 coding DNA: TGTGCCACCCGCAAGCGAAAGACCTACAATGAGCAGTTCTTC.

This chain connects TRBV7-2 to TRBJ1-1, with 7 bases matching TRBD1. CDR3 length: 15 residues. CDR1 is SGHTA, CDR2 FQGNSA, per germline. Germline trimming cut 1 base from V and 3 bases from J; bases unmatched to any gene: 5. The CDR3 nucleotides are TGTGCCAGCAGCTTAGAAGGGGGCGCCGACACTGAAGCTTTCTTT. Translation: CASSLEGGADTEAFF.

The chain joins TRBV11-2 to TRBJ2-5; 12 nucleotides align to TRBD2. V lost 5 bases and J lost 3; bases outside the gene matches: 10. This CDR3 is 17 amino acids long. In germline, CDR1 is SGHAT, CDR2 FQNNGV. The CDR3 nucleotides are TGTGCCAGCAGCCCCAGGAGGGCTAGCGGGAGGGAAGAGACCCAGTACTTC. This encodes CASSPRRASGREETQYF.